The 10 T cell receptor beta chains below come from one sample, sequenced in a study of cytomegalovirus exposure and HLA in healthy donors (dated by TCRdb to 2016 to 2017). The library relied on the immunoSEQ multiplex PCR assay. The multiplex PCR relied on a mix of 60 forward primers for TCR Vbeta segments and 13 reverse primers for TCR Jbeta segments. TCRdb took over this immuneACCESS table, retaining in-frame rearrangements with V and J assigned. Such tables are incomplete; in checked studies, under half of the missing clones stem from an unresolved V gene, and the remainder is unexplained. The sample table shows about 120,000 clones, and 65% to 80% are seen once. 30% of the sample comes from the top ten. Specimen: PBMCs. These receptors were obtained from a man aged 55 to 70 in good health and CMV-seropositive.

This chain uses TRBV2 with TRBJ1-1, with 9 bases that match TRBD1. CDR1 and CDR2 (germline): SNHLY, FYNNEI. The CDR3 has 19 amino acids. The V segment lost 10 bases and the J segment 1 base; nucleotides outside the gene matches: 22. CDR3 nucleotide sequence: TGTGCCAACTATTTCCACGGTTGGGGAGCGGGACAGGGGAACACTGAAGCTTTCTTT. Residues: CANYFHGWGAGQGNTEAFF.

V usage is TRBV6-5 and J usage is TRBJ2-5; D unresolved. The J call may be incorrect, as the DNA end agrees better with TRBJ2-7. The V gene's germline CDR1 is MNHEY and CDR2 SVGAGI. The CDR3 is 15 residues long. The CDR3 nucleotides are TGTGCCAGCAGTTACTCGTCTGGGCAGTTCTACGAGCAGTACTTC. This translates into CASSYSSGQFYEQYF.

V usage is TRBV11-1 and J usage is TRBJ2-7; possibly TRBD2 for D (5 bases). The CDR3 runs 16 residues. The germline V gene encodes CDR1 SGHAT and CDR2 FQDESV (reference sequence). The V end was cut by 2 bases, the J end by 0 bases, with 14 bases between. The CDR3 DNA reads as TGTGCCAGCAGCTTAAATTCGGGGTCTCCCTCCTACGAGCAGTACTTC. It encodes CASSLNSGSPSYEQYF.

V is TRBV7-8 and J is TRBJ1-2, with 9 nucleotides matching TRBD1. The germline CDR1 and CDR2 sequences are SGHVS and FQNEAQ. J lost 6 bases, V lost 1 base, and 6 bases had no gene match. This CDR3 is built from 15 residues. For the CDR3, the DNA is TGTGCCAGCAGCTTAGACGGGACAGGGTCCAATGGCTACACCTTC. It is translated as CASSLDGTGSNGYTF.

The V gene is TRBV18, the J gene TRBJ2-7; 7 positions agree with TRBD1. The germline V gene encodes CDR1 KGHSH and CDR2 LQKENI. This CDR3 spans 15 amino acids. V was pared by 4 bases and J by 3 bases, with 9 bases of the junction left unmatched. CDR3 sequence: CASSLAVGQNYEQYF. CDR3 DNA sequence: TGTGCCAGCTCACTGGCCGTGGGACAGAACTACGAGCAGTACTTC. Variable domain in full (rest from reference TRBV18 and TRBJ2-7): NAGVMQNPRHLVRRRGQEARLRCSPMKGHSHVYWYRQLPEEGLKFMVYLQKENIIDESGMPKERFSAEFPKEGPSILRIQQVVRGDSAAYFCASSLAVGQNYEQYFGPGTRLTVT.

This rearrangement joins TRBV7-2 to TRBJ1-2; 7 bases are shared with TRBD1. The CDR3 extends over 15 amino acids. Germline V CDR1 and CDR2: SGHTA, FQGNSA. With V trimmed by 5 bases and J by 6 bases, 12 bases remained unmatched. The CDR3 region has the DNA TGTGCCAGCAGCGTCGAGTTGCGAGGGGGCAATGGCTACACCTTC. Translating it yields CASSVELRGGNGYTF.

The chain links TRBV6-1 to TRBJ2-7, with D maybe TRBD2 (7 bases). The V and J ends lost 2 bases and 7 bases respectively, with 18 bases between them. The CDR3 has 15 amino acids. CDR1 is MNHNS, CDR2 SASEGT, per germline. In nucleotides, the CDR3 is TGTGCCAGCAGTGAATCGTGGGGGAGGGGGTGGGAGCAGTACTTC. Residues: CASSESWGRGWEQYF.

V and J are TRBV9 and TRBJ1-2; 8 bases align to TRBD1. The junction had 13 bases not matched to a gene; V was cut back by 0 bases and J by 0 bases. The length of the CDR3 is 19 residues. Germline values: CDR1 SGDLS, CDR2 YYNGEE. The CDR3 spells CASSVVPGGWIATNYGYTF. CDR3 bases: TGTGCCAGCAGCGTAGTTCCAGGGGGCTGGATCGCGACTAACTATGGCTACACCTTC. The whole variable domain, remainder taken from reference TRBV9 and TRBJ1-2, is DSGVTQTPKHLITATGQRVTLRCSPRSGDLSVYWYQQSLDQGLQFLIQYYNGEERAKGNILERFSAQQFPDLHSELNLSSLELGDSALYFCASSVVPGGWIATNYGYTFGSGTRLTVV.

The chain carries TRBV28 and TRBJ2-4; weak D call: TRBD1 (6 bases). Trimming left V 4 bases short and J 5 bases short, with 12 bases between. Looked up from germline, CDR1 is MDHEN and CDR2 is SYDVKM. The CDR3 has 14 amino acids. The CDR3 nucleotides read TGTGCCAGCAGTTCCGGGACAAGAGAAAACATTCAGTACTTC. Translated, it gives CASSSGTRENIQYF.

This clone came up a few times. CDR3 nucleotide sequence: TGCGCCAGCAGCCTTGTAGCGGGGGATAACACCGGGGAGCTGTTTTTT. Translation gives CASSLVAGDNTGELFF. The chain couples TRBV5-1 to TRBJ2-2; 9 positions match TRBD2. With 4 bases clipped from V and 2 bases from J, the junction kept 6 bases outside the gene matches. CDR1 and CDR2 from the germline V gene are SGHRS and YFSETQ. The CDR3 loop spans 16 amino acids.